One and the same sample provided the 28 T cell receptor beta chains below, sequenced in a study of shared clonotypes between healthy human individuals. Measured with immunoSEQ multiplex PCR; TCRdb has only the in-frame clones, and not every one. The sample consists of approximately 2.5 million clones, roughly 93% of them appearing once. The sample was naive CD4+ T cells from PBMCs. The subset was: CD45RA+ positively selected. These receptors were taken from a young man in good health. Some clones in this sample may be carry-over from other donors' samples.

This chain connects TRBV6-1 to TRBJ2-1; 8 nucleotides align to TRBD2. V dropped 4 bases and J dropped 4; count of bases not matched to a gene: 6. Germline V lookup: CDR1 MNHNS, CDR2 SASEGT. The CDR3 is 15 residues long. CDR3 in DNA: TGTGCCAGCAGTGGCTCCCGGGGGGGGTACAATGAGCAGTTCTTC. It codes for CASSGSRGGYNEQFF.

The gene calls are TRBV7-9 and TRBJ1-6, with D maybe TRBD1 (5 bases). The CDR3 has 17 amino acids. The germline V and J ends were trimmed by 4 bases and 7 bases, with 20 bases remaining between them. Germline values: CDR1 SEHNR, CDR2 FQNEAQ (reference sequence). This CDR3 reads CASSSSPAGWMNSPLHF. The CDR3 coding sequence is TGTGCCAGCAGCTCAAGCCCGGCAGGGTGGATGAATTCACCCCTCCACTTT.

The chain employs TRBV6-5 and TRBJ2-7; D is perhaps TRBD2 (5 bases). The V end was cut by 4 bases, the J end by 6 bases, with 16 bases between. This CDR3 spans 14 amino acids. The germline V gene encodes CDR1 MNHEY and CDR2 SVGAGI. In nucleotides, the CDR3 is TGTGCCAGCAGTTCCCCTAAGAGGGTGGGCGAGCAGTACTTC. Translating it yields CASSSPKRVGEQYF.

A remark on this clone: Other DNA sequences in this specimen translate into the identical CDR3. The chain is built from TRBV2 and TRBJ1-5; D is ambiguous. The V end was cut by 3 bases, the J end by 5 bases, with 8 bases between. This CDR3 comprises 13 residues. Germline values: CDR1 SNHLY, CDR2 FYNNEI. CDR3 sequence: CASSEGRDQPQHF. In DNA, the CDR3 is TGTGCCAGCAGTGAGGGTAGGGATCAGCCCCAGCATTTT.

The CDR3 nucleotides are TGCAGTGGCAGAGGCTACGAGCAGTACTTC. Its protein product is CSGRGYEQYF. J is TRBJ2-7 and V is TRBV20-1; unclear D gene. V lost 7 bases, J lost 3 bases, and 7 bases lay in between. The CDR3 extends over 10 amino acids. CDR1 is DFQATT and CDR2 is SNEGSKA in the germline V gene (reference sequence).

About this clone itself: The sample has other DNA sequences that encode this CDR3 too. The CDR3 bases are TGTGCCAGCAGCCAGACTAGCGGGAGCACAGATACGCAGTATTTT. It is translated as CASSQTSGSTDTQYF. The rearrangement uses TRBV7-3 and TRBJ2-3, with 10 bases matching TRBD2. In germline, CDR1 is SGHTA, CDR2 FQGTGA. The CDR3 is 15 amino acids. With V trimmed by 5 bases and J by 0 bases, 2 bases remained unmatched. Using reference TRBV7-3 and TRBJ2-3 for the parts outside the CDR3, the full variable domain is GAGVSQTPSNKVTEKGKYVELRCDPISGHTALYWYRQSLGQGPEFLIYFQGTGAADDSGLPNDRFFAVRPEGSVSTLKIQRTERGDSAVYLCASSQTSGSTDTQYFGPGTRLTVL.

The rearrangement joins TRBV4-2 to TRBJ1-2; possibly TRBD1 for D (6 bases). V lost 1 base and J 0 bases, leaving 18 bases between the germline ends. Germline assignment: CDR1 LGHNA and CDR2 YNFKEQ. This CDR3 comprises 18 residues. The CDR3 loop reads CASSQVVGQTLANYGYTF. CDR3 sequence (DNA): TGTGCCAGCAGCCAAGTTGTCGGACAGACCTTAGCTAACTATGGCTACACCTTC.

This clone has only one observation. The rearrangement uses TRBV28 and TRBJ2-7, with D perhaps matching TRBD2 (6 bases). CDR3 size: 15 residues. The germline V and J ends were trimmed by 7 bases and 3 bases, with 19 bases remaining between them. Per germline, CDR1 MDHEN and CDR2 SYDVKM. DNA of the CDR3: TGTGCCAGCAACCCCCCCGGGGGAAGGAGCTACGAGCAGTACTTC. Amino acids: CASNPPGGRSYEQYF.

V gene TRBV30 combines with J gene TRBJ2-2, with 13 bases lining up with TRBD2. The CDR3 has 15 amino acids. V gave up 2 bases and J gave up 6 bases; unmatched junction bases: 3. The V gene's germline CDR1 is GTSNPN and CDR2 SVGIG (reference sequence). The CDR3 DNA reads TGTGCCTGGAGTTGGACTAGCGGGAGTTCCGGGGAGCTGTTTTTT. Its protein product is CAWSWTSGSSGELFF.

The chain has TRBV28 and TRBJ1-5; 9 bases fit TRBD1. Germline V gives CDR1 MDHEN, CDR2 SYDVKM. Trimming at V came to 9 bases and at J to 6 bases, leaving 12 bases not matched to a gene. The CDR3 runs 15 residues. The CDR3 nucleotides are TGTGCCAGTTACACGGGACAGGGAATATCTCAGCCCCAGCATTTT. It yields the protein CASYTGQGISQPQHF.

The rearrangement links TRBV15 to TRBJ2-2; tentatively, D is TRBD1 (5 bases). Germline V lookup: CDR1 LNHNV, CDR2 YYDKDF (reference sequence). The CDR3 extends over 13 amino acids. V shed 0 bases and J shed 14 bases, with 13 bases lying between them. The CDR3 bases are TGTGCCACCAGCAGAGATCTAAGGACACCCCTGTTTTTT. Translating gives CATSRDLRTPLFF. Complete variable domain (other parts from reference TRBV15 and TRBJ2-2): DAMVIQNPRYQVTQFGKPVTLSCSQTLNHNVMYWYQQKSSQAPKLLFHYYDKDFNNEADTPDNFQSRRPNTSFCFLDIRSPGLGDTAMYLCATSRDLRTPLFFGEGSRLTVL.

The rearrangement links TRBV15 to TRBJ1-3, with D perhaps TRBD1 (5 bases). V lost 11 bases and J 0 bases, leaving 14 bases between the germline ends. This CDR3 region has 14 residues. Germline CDR1 and CDR2: LNHNV and YYDKDF (reference sequence). The DNA of the CDR3 is TGTGCCTCCCGGGAGGGGATCTCTGGAAACACCATATATTTT. This gives the protein CASREGISGNTIYF.

This chain joins TRBV27 and TRBJ2-7; D assignment may be TRBD1 or TRBD2 (5 bases each). With 6 bases removed from V and 0 bases from J, the gap between germline ends came to 12 bases. The CDR3 has 14 amino acids. Germline lookup yields CDR1 MNHEY and CDR2 SMNVEV (reference sequence). The DNA of the CDR3 is TGTGCCAGCAGACCCGGGACCACCTCCTACGAGCAGTACTTC. Translated, it gives CASRPGTTSYEQYF.

On this clone: Distinct nucleotide sequences in the sample also encode this CDR3. The chain couples TRBV5-4 to TRBJ1-4; D is undetermined. Germline values: CDR1 SGHNT, CDR2 YYREEE (reference sequence). Trimming removed 0 bases from V and 5 bases from J, with 5 bases in between. The CDR3 totals 13 residues. The CDR3 protein is CASSLVGNEKLFF. CDR3 DNA: TGTGCCAGCAGCTTGGTTGGGAATGAAAAACTGTTTTTT.

The rearrangement uses TRBV5-6 and TRBJ2-3; no firm D call. Trimming cost V 0 bases and J 0 bases, with 8 bases left between them. This CDR3 comprises 15 residues. Germline CDR1 is SGHDT and CDR2 is YYEEEE. The CDR3 region is CASSLEVSSTDTQYF. The CDR3 nucleotides read TGTGCCAGCAGCTTGGAGGTTTCTAGCACAGATACGCAGTATTTT.

This chain connects TRBV2 to TRBJ1-1, with a possible D match to TRBD1 (6 bases). The CDR3 length is 11 residues. Germline CDR1 is SNHLY and CDR2 is FYNNEI. Trimming cost V 6 bases and J 11 bases, with 13 bases left between them. DNA for the CDR3: TGTGCCAGCAGGGAGGGGAGGGGGGCTTTCTTT. Translation gives CASREGRGAFF.

This sequence joins TRBV11-1 and TRBJ2-1, with 10 nucleotides matching TRBD2. This CDR3 region has 15 residues. Looked up from germline, CDR1 is SGHAT and CDR2 is FQDESV (reference sequence). The ends lost 6 bases at V and 6 bases at J; junction bases unmatched: 8. Here the CDR3 reads CASSRGASGSNEQFF. In DNA, the CDR3 is TGTGCCAGCAGTCGAGGGGCTAGCGGGAGCAATGAGCAGTTCTTC.

V usage is TRBV5-1 and J usage is TRBJ1-3; a possible D gene is TRBD1 (6 bases). Trimming shortened V by 0 bases and J by 11 bases, and 9 bases separated the two germline ends. CDR1 is SGHRS and CDR2 is YFSETQ in the germline V gene. This CDR3 is 12 amino acids long. The CDR3 nucleotides are TGCGCCAGCAGCTTGGAGGGGGAATCCATATATTTT. This encodes CASSLEGESIYF.

The genes are TRBV30 and TRBJ2-7, with D possibly TRBD2 on 6 matching bases. V lost 4 bases, J lost 7 bases, and 20 bases lay in between. CDR3 length equals 14 residues. Per the germline V gene, CDR1 is GTSNPN and CDR2 is SVGIG (reference sequence). As DNA, the CDR3 is TGTGCCTGGACTTATACTAGCCCGGCAACTGAGCAGTACTTC. The encoded protein is CAWTYTSPATEQYF.

The chain employs TRBV30 and TRBJ2-1, with 10 bases aligning to TRBD1. The CDR3 spans 14 residues. The J segment lost 6 bases and the V segment lost 3 bases, leaving 5 bases of the junction unmatched. The germline gives CDR1 GTSNPN, CDR2 SVGIG (reference sequence). As DNA, the CDR3 is TGTGCCTGGAGCTTCCGGGACAGGGGCAATGAGCAGTTCTTC. Translating gives CAWSFRDRGNEQFF.

The V call is TRBV4-1, the J call TRBJ2-5; 7 bases are shared with TRBD2. The V and J ends lost 0 bases and 5 bases, in that order; junction bases with no gene match: 6. The V gene's germline CDR1 is MGHRA and CDR2 YSYEKL. CDR3 length: 15 residues. The CDR3: CASSQDGGDGETQYF. CDR3 coding DNA: TGCGCCAGCAGCCAAGATGGGGGGGATGGGGAGACCCAGTACTTC.

V gene TRBV6-6 combines with J gene TRBJ2-1, with D perhaps assigned TRBD1 or TRBD2 (5 bases each). Trimming removed 6 bases from V and 2 bases from J, with 14 bases in between. The CDR3 has 15 amino acids. Germline loops: CDR1 MNHNY, CDR2 SVGAGI (reference sequence). CDR3 sequence: CASRPGRLTYNEQFF. CDR3 bases: TGTGCCAGCAGACCGGGACGCCTAACCTACAATGAGCAGTTCTTC.

The V and J genes are TRBV4-2 and TRBJ2-3, with 10 nucleotides matching TRBD2. The germline V gene has CDR1 LGHNA and CDR2 YNFKEQ. With V trimmed by 0 bases and J by 4 bases, 1 base remained unmatched. The CDR3 has 15 residues. CDR3 residues: CASSQEAGGADTQYF. The DNA for the CDR3 is TGTGCCAGCAGCCAAGAAGCGGGAGGGGCAGATACGCAGTATTTT.

The CDR3 is CAWSLNTGELFF. As DNA, the CDR3 is TGTGCCTGGAGTCTGAACACCGGGGAGCTGTTTTTT. The chain has TRBV30 and TRBJ2-2; the D is unclear. V lost 2 bases and J 1 base, leaving 2 bases between the germline ends. The length of the CDR3 is 12 residues. Germline V lookup: CDR1 GTSNPN, CDR2 SVGIG (reference sequence).

The rearrangement joins TRBV28 to TRBJ1-2, with D hard to call. CDR1 is MDHEN and CDR2 is SYDVKM in the germline V gene. CDR3 length equals 13 residues. V was trimmed by 2 bases and J by 1 base, leaving 5 bases between them. CDR3 sequence (DNA): TGTGCCAGCAGTTTAACTATTAACTATGGCTACACCTTC. Its translation is CASSLTINYGYTF.

The V and J genes are TRBV28 and TRBJ2-1; TRBD2 is a possible D gene (6 bases). V was clipped by 10 bases and J by 12 bases, with 22 bases between them. CDR1 is MDHEN, CDR2 SYDVKM, per germline. The CDR3 length is 13 residues. The CDR3 here is CATYYGRGFVQFF. The CDR3 DNA is TGTGCCACCTACTATGGGCGGGGATTTGTGCAGTTCTTC.

As to this clone: Different DNA sequences within this sample yield the same CDR3. The chain is built from TRBV28 and TRBJ2-2, with D perhaps matching TRBD1 (6 bases). The CDR3 runs to 15 residues. V was clipped by 3 bases and J by 0 bases, with 8 bases between them. The germline V gene has CDR1 MDHEN and CDR2 SYDVKM. The CDR3 nucleotides are TGTGCCAGCAGTTTGGGACAAACGAACACCGGGGAGCTGTTTTTT. It translates to CASSLGQTNTGELFF.

The V and J genes are TRBV2 and TRBJ2-7; D unclear. This CDR3 is built from 12 residues. V shed 6 bases and J shed 3 bases, with 9 bases lying between them. Per germline, CDR1 SNHLY and CDR2 FYNNEI. The CDR3 spells CASRARSYEQYF. Written as DNA, the CDR3 is TGTGCCAGCAGGGCGCGGAGCTACGAGCAGTACTTC.